This TCR beta chain stems from a study of beta chain features in type 1 diabetes. The investigators reverse transcribed all of the isolated RNA, so they sequenced expressed TCRB transcripts. The data were produced by immunoSEQ multiplex PCR, yet TCRdb's version contains in-frame clones alone and is incomplete. The sample has around 400,000 clones; over 13% are singletons. V shed 0 bases and J shed 7 bases, with 19 bases lying between them. In germline, CDR1 is GTSNPN, CDR2 SVGIG (reference sequence). The CDR3 has 16 residues. This clone was found a few times. The clonotype comes from a young woman in good health. Sample: naive CD4+ T cells from blood. V gene TRBV30 combines with J gene TRBJ2-1; the D is unclear. In nucleotides, the CDR3 is TGTGCCTGGAGTGTAAGGCGGCTAAACCCCCAGAATGAGCAGTTCTTC. Amino acids: CAWSVRRLNPQNEQFF.